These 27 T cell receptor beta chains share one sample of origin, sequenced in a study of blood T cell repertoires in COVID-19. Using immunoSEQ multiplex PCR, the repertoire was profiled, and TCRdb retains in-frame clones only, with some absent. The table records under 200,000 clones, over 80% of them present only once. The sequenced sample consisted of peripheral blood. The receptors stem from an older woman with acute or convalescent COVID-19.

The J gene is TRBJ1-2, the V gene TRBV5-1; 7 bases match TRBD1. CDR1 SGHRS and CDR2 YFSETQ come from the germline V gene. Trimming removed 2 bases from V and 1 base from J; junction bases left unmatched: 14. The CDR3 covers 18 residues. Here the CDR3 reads CASSFTTGQRLINYGYTF. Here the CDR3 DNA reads TGCGCCAGCAGCTTTACAACGGGACAGCGCCTTATTAACTATGGCTACACCTTC.

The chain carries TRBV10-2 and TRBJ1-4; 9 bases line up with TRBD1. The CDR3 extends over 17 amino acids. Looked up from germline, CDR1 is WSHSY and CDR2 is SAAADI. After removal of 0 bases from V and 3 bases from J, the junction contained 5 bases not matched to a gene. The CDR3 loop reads CASSESDRGRPNEKLFF. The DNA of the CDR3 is TGCGCCAGCAGTGAGTCAGACAGGGGGAGGCCTAATGAAAAACTGTTTTTT.

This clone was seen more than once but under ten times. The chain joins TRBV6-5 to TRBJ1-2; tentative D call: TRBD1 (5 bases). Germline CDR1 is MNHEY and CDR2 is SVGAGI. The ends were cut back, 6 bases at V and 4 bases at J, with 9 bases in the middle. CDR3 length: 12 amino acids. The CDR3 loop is CASRTEPYGYTF. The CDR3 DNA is TGTGCCAGCAGGACAGAGCCCTATGGCTACACCTTC.

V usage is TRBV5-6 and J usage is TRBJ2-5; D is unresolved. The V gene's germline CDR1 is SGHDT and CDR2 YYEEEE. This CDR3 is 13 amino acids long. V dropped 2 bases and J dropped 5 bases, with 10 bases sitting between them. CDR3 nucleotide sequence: TGTGCCAGCAGCTTTGGCAGGTCGGAGACCCAGTACTTC. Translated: CASSFGRSETQYF. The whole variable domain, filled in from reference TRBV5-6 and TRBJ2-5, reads DAGVTQSPTHLIKTRGQQVTLRCSPKSGHDTVSWYQQALGQGPQFIFQYYEEEERQRGNFPDRFSGHQFPNYSSELNVNALLLGDSALYLCASSFGRSETQYFGPGTRLLVL.

This CDR3 is CAWSVQGLVATGELFF. CDR3 DNA: TGTGCCTGGAGTGTACAAGGTCTAGTAGCCACCGGGGAGCTGTTTTTT. V gene TRBV30 combines with J gene TRBJ2-2; D not resolved. This CDR3 region has 16 residues. CDR1 and CDR2 from the germline V gene are GTSNPN and SVGIG (reference sequence). The V end was cut by 0 bases, the J end by 4 bases, with 15 bases between.

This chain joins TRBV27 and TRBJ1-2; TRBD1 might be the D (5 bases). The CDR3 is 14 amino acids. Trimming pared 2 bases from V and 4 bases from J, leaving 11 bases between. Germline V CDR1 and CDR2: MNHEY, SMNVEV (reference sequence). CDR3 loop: CASSLAQGSYGYTF. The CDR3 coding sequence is TGTGCCAGCAGTTTAGCCCAGGGTTCCTATGGCTACACCTTC.

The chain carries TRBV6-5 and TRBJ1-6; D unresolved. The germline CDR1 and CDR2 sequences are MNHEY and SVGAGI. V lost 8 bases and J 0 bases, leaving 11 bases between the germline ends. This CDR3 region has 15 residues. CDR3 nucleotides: TGTGCCAGCGTTGGCGGAAGCTCCTATAATTCACCCCTCCACTTT. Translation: CASVGGSSYNSPLHF.

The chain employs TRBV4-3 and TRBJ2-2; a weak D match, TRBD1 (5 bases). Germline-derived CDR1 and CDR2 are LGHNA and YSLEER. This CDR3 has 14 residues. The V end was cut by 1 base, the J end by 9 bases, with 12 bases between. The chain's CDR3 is CASSQARTTRELFF. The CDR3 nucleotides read TGCGCCAGCAGCCAAGCGCGGACAACCCGGGAGCTGTTTTTT.

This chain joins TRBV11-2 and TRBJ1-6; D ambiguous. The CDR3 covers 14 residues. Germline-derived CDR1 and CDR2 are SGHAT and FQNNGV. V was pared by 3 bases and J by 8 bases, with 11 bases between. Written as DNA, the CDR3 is TGTGCCAGCAGCTTTGAGGGAACTTATTCACCCCTCCACTTT. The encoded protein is CASSFEGTYSPLHF.

This chain's CDR3 is CASSPLSSPDRIYGYTF. CDR3 sequence (DNA): TGTGCCAGCTCACCACTCTCTTCTCCGGACAGGATTTATGGCTACACCTTC. This chain joins TRBV18 and TRBJ1-2; 7 positions agree with TRBD1. J gave up 5 bases and V 1 base, and 13 bases lay outside the gene matches. CDR3 length: 17 residues. The germline V gene has CDR1 KGHSH and CDR2 LQKENI.

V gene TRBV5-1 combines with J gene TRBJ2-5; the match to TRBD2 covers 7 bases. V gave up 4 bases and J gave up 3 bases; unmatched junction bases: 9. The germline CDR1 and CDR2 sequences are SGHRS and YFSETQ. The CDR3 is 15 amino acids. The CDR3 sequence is CASSRTGGVEETQYF. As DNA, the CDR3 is TGCGCCAGCAGCCGTACTGGGGGGGTCGAAGAGACCCAGTACTTC.

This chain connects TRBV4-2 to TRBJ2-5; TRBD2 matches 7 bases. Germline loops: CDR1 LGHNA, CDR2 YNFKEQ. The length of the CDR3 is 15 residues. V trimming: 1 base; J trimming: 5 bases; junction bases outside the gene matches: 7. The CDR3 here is CASSQAPGGWETQYF. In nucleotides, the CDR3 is TGTGCCAGCAGCCAAGCTCCGGGGGGTTGGGAGACCCAGTACTTC.

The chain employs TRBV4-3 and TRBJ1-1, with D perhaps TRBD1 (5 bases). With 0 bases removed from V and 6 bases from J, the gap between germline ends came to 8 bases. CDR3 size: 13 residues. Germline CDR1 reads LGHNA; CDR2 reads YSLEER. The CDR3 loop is CASSQDRAAEAFF. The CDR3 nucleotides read TGCGCCAGCAGCCAAGACAGGGCCGCTGAAGCTTTCTTT.

For the CDR3, the DNA is TGCGCCAGCAGCCCGACAGGGAGTATCTACGAGCAGTACTTC. Encoded protein: CASSPTGSIYEQYF. The chain links TRBV5-1 to TRBJ2-7, with 7 bases lining up with TRBD1. V gave up 4 bases and J gave up 3 bases; unmatched junction bases: 7. CDR3 size: 14 residues. Germline loops: CDR1 SGHRS, CDR2 YFSETQ. Combining the CDR3 with reference TRBV5-1 and TRBJ2-7 gives the whole variable domain KAGVTQTPRYLIKTRGQQVTLSCSPISGHRSVSWYQQTPGQGLQFLFEYFSETQRNKGNFPGRFSGRQFSNSRSEMNVSTLELGDSALYLCASSPTGSIYEQYFGPGTRLTVT.

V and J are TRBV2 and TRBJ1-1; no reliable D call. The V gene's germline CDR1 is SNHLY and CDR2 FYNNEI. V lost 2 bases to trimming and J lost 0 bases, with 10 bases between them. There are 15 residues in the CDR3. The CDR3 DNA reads TGTGCCAGCAGTGAAAGGAGAGCGGTGAACACTGAAGCTTTCTTT. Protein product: CASSERRAVNTEAFF.

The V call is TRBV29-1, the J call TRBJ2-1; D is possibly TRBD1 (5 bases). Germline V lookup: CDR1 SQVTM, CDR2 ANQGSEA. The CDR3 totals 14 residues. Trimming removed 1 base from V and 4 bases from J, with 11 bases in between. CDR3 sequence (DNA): TGCAGCGTTGAAGGGGGCGTGGGTTACAATGAGCAGTTCTTC. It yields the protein CSVEGGVGYNEQFF.

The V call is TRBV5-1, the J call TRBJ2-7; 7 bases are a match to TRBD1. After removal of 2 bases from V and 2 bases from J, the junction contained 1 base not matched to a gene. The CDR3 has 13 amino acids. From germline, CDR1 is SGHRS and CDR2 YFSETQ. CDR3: CASSLTGAYEQYF. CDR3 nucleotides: TGCGCCAGCAGCTTAACAGGGGCCTACGAGCAGTACTTC.

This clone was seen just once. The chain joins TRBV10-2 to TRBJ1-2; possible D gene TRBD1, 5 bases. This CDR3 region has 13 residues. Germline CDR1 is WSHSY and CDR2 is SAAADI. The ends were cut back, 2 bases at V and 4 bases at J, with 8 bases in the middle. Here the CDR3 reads CASSERGSYGYTF. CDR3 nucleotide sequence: TGCGCCAGCAGTGAGAGGGGCAGCTATGGCTACACCTTC.

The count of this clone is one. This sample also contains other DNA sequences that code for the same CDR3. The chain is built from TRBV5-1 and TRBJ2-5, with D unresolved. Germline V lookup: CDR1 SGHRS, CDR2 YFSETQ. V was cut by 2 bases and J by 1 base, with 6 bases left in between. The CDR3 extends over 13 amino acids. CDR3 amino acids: CASSLRSQETQYF. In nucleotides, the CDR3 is TGCGCCAGCAGCTTACGGTCCCAAGAGACCCAGTACTTC.

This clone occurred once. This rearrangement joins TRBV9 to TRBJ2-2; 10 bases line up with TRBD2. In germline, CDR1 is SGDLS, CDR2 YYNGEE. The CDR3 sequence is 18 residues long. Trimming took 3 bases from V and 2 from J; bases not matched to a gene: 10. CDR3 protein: CASSAERASGGNTGELFF. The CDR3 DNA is TGTGCCAGCAGCGCCGAAAGGGCTAGCGGGGGAAACACCGGGGAGCTGTTTTTT. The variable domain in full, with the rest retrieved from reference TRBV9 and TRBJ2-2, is DSGVTQTPKHLITATGQRVTLRCSPRSGDLSVYWYQQSLDQGLQFLIQYYNGEERAKGNILERFSAQQFPDLHSELNLSSLELGDSALYFCASSAERASGGNTGELFFGEGSRLTVL.

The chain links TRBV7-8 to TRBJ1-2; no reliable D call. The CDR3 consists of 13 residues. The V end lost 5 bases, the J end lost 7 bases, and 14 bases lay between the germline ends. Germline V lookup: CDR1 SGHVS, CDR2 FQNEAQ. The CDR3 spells CASSAGDGVGYTF. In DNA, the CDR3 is TGTGCCAGCAGCGCCGGGGATGGGGTTGGCTACACCTTC.

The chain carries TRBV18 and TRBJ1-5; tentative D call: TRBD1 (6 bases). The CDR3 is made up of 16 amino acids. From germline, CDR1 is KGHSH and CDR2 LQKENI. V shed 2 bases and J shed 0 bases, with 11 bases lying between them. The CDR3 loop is CASSPGQTDSNQPQHF. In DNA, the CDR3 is TGTGCCAGCTCACCAGGACAGACTGATAGCAATCAGCCCCAGCATTTT.

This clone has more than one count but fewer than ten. CDR3 sequence: CASSPKGTGSAFF. In nucleotides, the CDR3 is TGCGCCAGCAGCCCGAAGGGGACAGGTTCAGCTTTCTTT. The rearrangement joins TRBV10-1 to TRBJ1-1, with 8 nucleotides matching TRBD1. This CDR3 is 13 amino acids long. V shed 6 bases, J shed 10 bases, and the junction held 10 bases outside the gene matches. Per the germline V gene, CDR1 is WNHNN and CDR2 is SYGVQD (reference sequence).

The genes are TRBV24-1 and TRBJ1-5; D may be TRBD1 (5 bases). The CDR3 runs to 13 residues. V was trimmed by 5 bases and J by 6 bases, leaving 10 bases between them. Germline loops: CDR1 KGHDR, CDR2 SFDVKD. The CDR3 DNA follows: TGTGCCACCAGTGCCAAAGGGGTTCAGCCCCAGCATTTT. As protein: CATSAKGVQPQHF.

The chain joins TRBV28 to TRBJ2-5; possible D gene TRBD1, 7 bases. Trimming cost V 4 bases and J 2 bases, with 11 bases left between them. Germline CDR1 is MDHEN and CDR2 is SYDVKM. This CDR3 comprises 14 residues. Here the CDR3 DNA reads TGTGCCAGCAGTTACCAGGGGGGACAAGAGACCCAGTACTTC. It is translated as CASSYQGGQETQYF.

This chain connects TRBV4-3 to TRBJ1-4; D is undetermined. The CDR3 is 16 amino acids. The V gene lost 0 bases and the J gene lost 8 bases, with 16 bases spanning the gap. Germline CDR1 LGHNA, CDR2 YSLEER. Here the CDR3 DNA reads TGCGCCAGCAGCCAAGATCAATATGGGTCCGGGGAAAAACTGTTTTTT. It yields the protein CASSQDQYGSGEKLFF.

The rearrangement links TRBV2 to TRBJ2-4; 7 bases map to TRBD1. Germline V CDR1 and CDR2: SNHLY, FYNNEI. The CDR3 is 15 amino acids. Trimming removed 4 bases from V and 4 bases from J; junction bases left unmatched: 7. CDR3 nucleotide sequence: TGTGCCAGCAGTGCGACAGGGCAGATAAAAAACATTCAGTACTTC. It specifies CASSATGQIKNIQYF.